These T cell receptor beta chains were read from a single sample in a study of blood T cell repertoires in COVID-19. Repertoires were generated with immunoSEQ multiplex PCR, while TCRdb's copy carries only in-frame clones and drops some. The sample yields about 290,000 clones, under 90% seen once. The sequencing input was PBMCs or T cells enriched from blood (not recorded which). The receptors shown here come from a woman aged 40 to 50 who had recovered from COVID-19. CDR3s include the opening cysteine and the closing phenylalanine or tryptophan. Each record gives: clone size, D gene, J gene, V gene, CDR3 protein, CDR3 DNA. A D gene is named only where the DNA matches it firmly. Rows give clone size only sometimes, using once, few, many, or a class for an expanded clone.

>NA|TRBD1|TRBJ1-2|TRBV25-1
CASRSDRKAYGYTF
TGTGCCAGCAGATCGGACAGGAAGGCGTATGGCTACACCTTC
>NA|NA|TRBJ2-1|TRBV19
CASSMSRSYNEQFF
TGTGCCAGTAGTATGTCCCGCTCCTACAATGAGCAGTTCTTC
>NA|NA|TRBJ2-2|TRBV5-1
CASSGGAAAEVRELFF
TGCGCCAGCAGCGGCGGAGCGGCGGCGGAGGTCCGGGAGCTGTTTTTT
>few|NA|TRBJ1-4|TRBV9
CASSGPRGQNEKLFF
TGTGCCAGCAGCGGGCCCAGGGGCCAGAATGAAAAACTGTTTTTT
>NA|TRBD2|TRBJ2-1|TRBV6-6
CASSKLAGGPGEQFF
TGTGCCAGCAGTAAGCTAGCGGGGGGGCCGGGTGAGCAGTTCTTC
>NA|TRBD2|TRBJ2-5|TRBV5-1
CASSLGSSGEVGQETQYF
TGCGCCAGCAGCTTGGGCTCTAGCGGGGAAGTTGGCCAAGAGACCCAGTACTTC
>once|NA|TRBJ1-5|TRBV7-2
CASSFGPGKGEQPQHF
TGTGCCAGCAGCTTTGGACCCGGAAAGGGAGAACAGCCCCAGCATTTT
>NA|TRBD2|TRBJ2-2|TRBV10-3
CAIRSRGEDTGELFF
TGTGCCATCAGATCCCGGGGGGAGGACACCGGGGAGCTGTTTTTT
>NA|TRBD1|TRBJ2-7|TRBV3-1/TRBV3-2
CASSRTGQSEQYF
TGTGCCAGCAGCCGGACAGGGCAGAGCGAGCAGTACTTC
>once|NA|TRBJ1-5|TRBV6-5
CASATSFSNQPQHF
TGTGCCAGCGCTACCTCCTTCAGCAATCAGCCCCAGCATTTT
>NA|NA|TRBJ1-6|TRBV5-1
CASSLSTGQNSPLHF
TGCGCCAGCAGCTTGAGTACAGGGCAAAATTCACCCCTCCACTTT
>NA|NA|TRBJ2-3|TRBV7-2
CASSLGGATDTQYF
TGTGCCAGCAGCTTGGGGGGGGCCACAGATACGCAGTATTTT
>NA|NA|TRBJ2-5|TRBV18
CASSPRGQQETQYF
TGTGCCAGCTCACCAAGAGGGCAGCAAGAGACCCAGTACTTC
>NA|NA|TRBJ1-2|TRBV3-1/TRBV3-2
CASSHQREFNYGYTF
TGTGCCAGCAGCCATCAAAGAGAGTTTAACTATGGCTACACCTTC
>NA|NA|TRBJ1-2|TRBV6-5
CASRLTGDYGYTF
TGTGCCAGCAGACTGACAGGTGACTATGGCTACACCTTC
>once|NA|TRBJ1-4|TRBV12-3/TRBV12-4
CASSPGYGEKLFF
TGTGCCAGCAGCCCGGGATATGGGGAAAAACTGTTTTTT
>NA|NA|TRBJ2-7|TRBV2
CASSASGGRMVHEQYF
TGTGCCAGCAGTGCCTCCGGGGGAAGGATGGTCCACGAGCAGTACTTC
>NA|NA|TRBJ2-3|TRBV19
CASSIDYSFPGADTQYF
TGTGCCAGTAGTATAGATTACAGTTTCCCTGGCGCAGATACGCAGTATTTT
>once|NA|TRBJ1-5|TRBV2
CASSDTTGDQPQHF
TGTGCCAGCAGTGATACTACCGGGGATCAGCCCCAGCATTTT
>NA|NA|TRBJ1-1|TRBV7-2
CASSPRTLMNTEAFF
TGTGCCAGCAGCCCTCGGACACTCATGAACACTGAAGCTTTCTTT
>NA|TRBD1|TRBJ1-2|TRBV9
CASSVEGTDHYGYTF
TGTGCCAGCAGCGTAGAGGGGACAGATCACTATGGCTACACCTTC
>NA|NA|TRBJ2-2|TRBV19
CASSTSAGSYTGELFF
TGTGCCAGTAGTACCTCGGCGGGGTCCTACACCGGGGAGCTGTTTTTT
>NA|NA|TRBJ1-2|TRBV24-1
CATSDSYGYTF
TGTGCCACCAGTGACAGCTATGGCTACACCTTC
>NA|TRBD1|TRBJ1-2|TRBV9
CASSPQGDRVNYGYTF
TGTGCCAGCAGCCCTCAGGGAGACAGGGTGAACTATGGCTACACCTTC
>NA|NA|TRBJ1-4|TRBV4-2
CASSQDIGATNEKLFF
TGTGCCAGCAGCCAAGATATAGGGGCAACTAATGAAAAACTGTTTTTT
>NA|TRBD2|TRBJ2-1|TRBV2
CASSRTSGSKNEQFF
TGTGCCAGCAGTCGGACTAGCGGGAGTAAAAATGAGCAGTTCTTC
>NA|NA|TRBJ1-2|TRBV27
CASGRWGLTYGYTF
TGTGCCAGCGGAAGATGGGGGCTTACCTATGGCTACACCTTC
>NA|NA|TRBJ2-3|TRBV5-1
CASSHQDRNTDTQYF
TGCGCCAGCAGCCACCAGGACAGAAACACAGATACGCAGTATTTT
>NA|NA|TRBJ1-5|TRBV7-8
CASSWARVDNQPQHF
TGTGCCAGCAGCTGGGCGCGTGTGGACAATCAGCCCCAGCATTTT
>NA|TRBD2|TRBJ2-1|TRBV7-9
CASSLIGTSGGFVDEQFF
TGTGCCAGCAGCCTCATTGGGACTAGCGGGGGGTTTGTCGATGAGCAGTTCTTC
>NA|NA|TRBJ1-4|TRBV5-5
CASSLLGETNEKLFF
TGTGCCAGCAGCCTCCTCGGGGAGACGAATGAAAAACTGTTTTTT
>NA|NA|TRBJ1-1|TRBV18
CASSPRHVTEAFF
TGTGCCAGCTCACCCCGACACGTCACTGAAGCTTTCTTT
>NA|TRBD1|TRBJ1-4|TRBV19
CASTQGARRQEKLFF
TGTGCCAGTACCCAGGGGGCCCGGCGTCAGGAAAAACTGTTTTTT
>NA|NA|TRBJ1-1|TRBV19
CASHLSPGSEAFF
TGTGCCAGTCATTTATCCCCGGGGAGTGAAGCTTTCTTT
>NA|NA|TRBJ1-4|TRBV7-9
CASSLRGGDEKLFF
TGTGCCAGCAGCTTGAGAGGGGGGGATGAAAAACTGTTTTTT
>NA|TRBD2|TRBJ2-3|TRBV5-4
CASSLDPSGGASDTQYF
TGTGCCAGCAGCTTGGATCCCAGCGGGGGGGCATCAGATACGCAGTATTTT
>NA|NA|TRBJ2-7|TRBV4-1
CASSPTGQPAYEQYF
TGCGCCAGCAGCCCAACCGGACAGCCCGCCTACGAGCAGTACTTC
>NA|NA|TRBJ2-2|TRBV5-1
CASSLAGMRAGATGELFF
TGCGCCAGCAGCTTGGCGGGAATGAGGGCAGGGGCAACCGGGGAGCTGTTTTTT
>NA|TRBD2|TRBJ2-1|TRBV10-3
CAIAPGLAGNYEQFF
TGTGCCATAGCCCCGGGACTAGCGGGTAACTATGAGCAGTTCTTC
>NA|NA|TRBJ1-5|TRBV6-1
CASSEIERLNQPQHF
TGTGCCAGCAGTGAAATCGAGCGGCTCAATCAGCCCCAGCATTTT
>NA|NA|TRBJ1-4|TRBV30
CAGGPTAVANEKLFF
TGTGCCGGAGGGCCCACAGCGGTAGCTAATGAAAAACTGTTTTTT
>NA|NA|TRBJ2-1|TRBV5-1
CASSVDRYNEQFF
TGCGCCAGCAGCGTGGACAGATACAATGAGCAGTTCTTC
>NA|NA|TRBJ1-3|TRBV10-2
CASRDSSGNTIYF
TGCGCCAGCAGGGACAGCTCTGGAAACACCATATATTTT
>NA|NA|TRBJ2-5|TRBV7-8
CASSLGQAGTQYF
TGTGCCAGCAGCTTAGGACAGGCCGGGACCCAGTACTTC
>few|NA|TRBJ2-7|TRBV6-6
CASSYGAAGMGEQYF
TGTGCCAGCAGTTACGGGGCTGCAGGGATGGGCGAGCAGTACTTC
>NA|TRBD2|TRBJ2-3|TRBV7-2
CASSLRLAGRTDTQYF
TGTGCCAGCAGCCTACGACTAGCAGGCCGCACAGATACGCAGTATTTT
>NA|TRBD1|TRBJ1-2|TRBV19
CASSMLRGVGTEYGYTF
TGTGCCAGTAGTATGTTAAGGGGAGTCGGGACAGAGTATGGCTACACCTTC
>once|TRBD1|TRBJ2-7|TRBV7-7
CASSRDRESYEQYF
TGTGCTAGCAGCCGGGACAGGGAGTCCTACGAGCAGTACTTC
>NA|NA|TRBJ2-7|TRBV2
CASSDRGREQYF
TGTGCCAGCAGTGACAGGGGAAGGGAGCAGTACTTC
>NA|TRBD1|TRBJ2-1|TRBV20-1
CSASVGLGQGVPGTYNEQFF
TGCAGTGCTAGTGTAGGTCTGGGACAGGGGGTCCCGGGCACCTACAATGAGCAGTTCTTC
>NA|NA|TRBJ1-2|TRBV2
CASRPDSYGYTF
TGTGCCAGCAGACCGGACAGCTATGGCTACACCTTC
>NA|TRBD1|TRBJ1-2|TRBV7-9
CASSPPWTGVLGYGYTF
TGTGCCAGCAGTCCTCCCTGGACAGGGGTTCTTGGCTATGGCTACACCTTC
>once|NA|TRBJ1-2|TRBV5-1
CASSLAPSNYGYTF
TGCGCCAGCAGCTTGGCCCCATCTAACTATGGCTACACCTTC
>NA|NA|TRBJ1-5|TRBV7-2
CASSLATIWGNQPQHF
TGTGCCAGCAGCTTAGCGACAATCTGGGGCAATCAGCCCCAGCATTTT